The rows below give T cell receptor beta chains drawn from one sample of a study of blood T cell repertoires in COVID-19. Clones were sequenced by immunoSEQ multiplex PCR, and TCRdb holds only the in-frame ones, with some missing. Among some 190,000 clones, about 88% were seen once, and the ten largest hold 20% to 25%. The sample taken for sequencing was PBMCs or T cells enriched from blood (not recorded which). These receptors originate from a woman aged 40 to 49 in a cohort exposed to, infected with or recovered from COVID-19 (not recorded which). The CDR3 runs from the conserved cysteine through the conserved F or W. A D gene is named only where the DNA matches it firmly. Clone size, where shown, is once, few, many, or a class for clones that have expanded.

v_call	j_call	d_call	clone_size	cdr3_aa	cdr3_nt
TRBV2	TRBJ2-1	TRBD2	.	CASSESLGLAYNEQFF	TGTGCCAGCAGTGAGTCTCTCGGACTAGCGTACAATGAGCAGTTCTTC
TRBV9	TRBJ2-3	TRBD2	.	CASSGSGRVTDTQYF	TGTGCCAGCAGCGGTAGCGGGAGGGTCACAGATACGCAGTATTTT
TRBV11-2	TRBJ2-7	TRBD1	.	CASSLGQNSEQYF	TGTGCCAGCAGCTTGGGACAGAACTCCGAGCAGTACTTC
TRBV13	TRBJ2-7	TRBD2	.	CASSLTARGSYEQYF	TGTGCCAGCAGCTTAACGGCGCGGGGGTCATACGAGCAGTACTTC
TRBV30	TRBJ1-3	.	.	CACDSGSGNTIYF	TGTGCCTGCGATTCAGGCTCTGGAAACACCATATATTTT
TRBV27	TRBJ1-5	TRBD1	.	CASSSGQGAAQPQHF	TGTGCCAGCAGTTCGGGACAGGGGGCCGCTCAGCCCCAGCATTTT
TRBV11-2	TRBJ1-1	TRBD1	.	CASSFTPGTGYLGAFF	TGTGCCAGCAGCTTCACCCCCGGGACAGGGTATCTTGGAGCTTTCTTT
TRBV7-6	TRBJ2-7	.	.	CASSLGEGTSYEQYF	TGTGCCAGCAGCTTAGGAGAGGGTACCTCCTACGAGCAGTACTTC
TRBV9	TRBJ1-5	.	.	CASSVGAVGNQPQHF	TGTGCCAGCAGCGTCGGAGCGGTGGGCAATCAGCCCCAGCATTTT
TRBV7-2	TRBJ2-5	TRBD2	.	CASSPSGSLETQYF	TGTGCCAGCAGTCCTAGCGGGAGTCTTGAGACCCAGTACTTC
TRBV13	TRBJ1-6	.	.	CASSLERGNNSPLHF	TGTGCCAGCAGCTTAGAACGGGGTAATAATTCACCCCTCCACTTT
TRBV4-2	TRBJ1-5	.	few	CASSQDRSEGGAPQHF	TGTGCCAGCAGCCAAGATCGGTCGGAGGGAGGTGCGCCCCAGCATTTT
TRBV11-2	TRBJ2-1	.	.	CASSLGRYNEQFF	TGTGCCAGCAGCTTGGGCCGCTACAATGAGCAGTTCTTC
TRBV6-5	TRBJ2-2	.	.	CASSYEWSGELFF	TGTGCCAGCAGTTACGAGTGGTCCGGGGAGCTGTTTTTT
TRBV7-9	TRBJ1-2	.	.	CASSTQNYGYTF	TGTGCCAGCAGCACACAGAACTATGGCTACACCTTC
TRBV27	TRBJ1-1	TRBD1	once	CASSSDRGRESVSAFF	TGTGCCAGCAGTTCCGACAGGGGGCGCGAGTCGGTGTCAGCTTTCTTT
TRBV7-9	TRBJ1-1	.	.	CASSRMGGGTEAFF	TGTGCCAGCAGTAGAATGGGGGGTGGCACTGAAGCTTTCTTT
TRBV18	TRBJ1-2	.	.	CASSRGANNYGYTF	TGTGCCAGCTCACGTGGGGCCAATAACTATGGCTACACCTTC
TRBV5-5	TRBJ2-7	TRBD1	.	CASSQGQGEQYF	TGTGCCAGCAGCCAGGGACAGGGCGAGCAGTACTTC
TRBV24-1	TRBJ2-3	TRBD1	.	CATSERQGQPTDTQYF	TGTGCCACCAGTGAGCGACAGGGTCAGCCCACAGATACGCAGTATTTT
TRBV5-4	TRBJ2-7	.	.	CASSSPRERIYEQYF	TGTGCCAGCAGCTCCCCCCGGGAAAGAATCTACGAGCAGTACTTC
TRBV27	TRBJ1-5	.	.	CASSLLGPSQPQHF	TGTGCCAGCAGTTTGCTGGGGCCCAGTCAGCCCCAGCATTTT
TRBV11-3	TRBJ2-1	TRBD2	few	CASSARLAVNEQFF	TGTGCCAGCAGCGCGAGACTAGCTGTCAATGAGCAGTTCTTC
TRBV4-1	TRBJ2-7	TRBD2	.	CASSHPSSSGRYEQYF	TGCGCCAGCAGCCACCCCTCTTCTAGCGGGAGGTACGAGCAGTACTTC
TRBV27	TRBJ1-1	TRBD1	.	CASSPDRVAPEAFF	TGTGCCAGCAGCCCCGACAGGGTTGCTCCTGAAGCTTTCTTT
TRBV5-1	TRBJ2-2	.	.	CASRPGHDTGELFF	TGCGCCAGCAGGCCGGGACACGACACCGGGGAGCTGTTTTTT
TRBV4-2	TRBJ1-2	.	few	CASSQDRGGSGYGYTF	TGTGCCAGCAGCCAAGATCGGGGGGGAAGTGGGTATGGCTACACCTTC
TRBV27	TRBJ2-2	.	.	CASSLSRRLAINTGELFF	TGTGCCAGCAGTTTATCCCGACGGCTAGCGATAAACACCGGGGAGCTGTTTTTT
TRBV9	TRBJ2-2	TRBD2	.	CASSVESSGLVNTGELFF	TGTGCCAGCAGCGTAGAGTCGTCGGGACTAGTGAACACCGGGGAGCTGTTTTTT
TRBV6-2/TRBV6-3	TRBJ2-1	TRBD2	.	CASSYSTAGGDYNEQFF	TGTGCCAGCAGTTACTCCACCGCGGGAGGGGACTACAATGAGCAGTTCTTC
TRBV7-9	TRBJ1-1	TRBD1	.	CASSSQGAITEAFF	TGTGCCAGCAGCTCTCAGGGGGCAATAACTGAAGCTTTCTTT